The 27 T cell receptor beta chains in this list originate from one sample, sequenced in a study of blood T cell repertoires in COVID-19. The data were produced by immunoSEQ multiplex PCR, yet TCRdb's version contains in-frame clones alone and is incomplete. The sample yields some 490,000 clones, more than 85% seen once. Sequenced input: PBMCs or T cells enriched from blood (not recorded which). The receptors here all came from a woman aged 60-75 years who had recovered from COVID-19.

This chain joins TRBV19 and TRBJ1-4; TRBD1 is a possible D gene (5 bases). V shed 5 bases and J shed 0 bases, with 13 bases lying between them. CDR1 is LNHDA, CDR2 SQIVND, per germline (reference sequence). The CDR3 length is 16 residues. CDR3 nucleotide sequence: TGTGCCAGTAGTCCTCGTCAGGGCTCAACTAATGAAAAACTGTTTTTT. Its translation: CASSPRQGSTNEKLFF.

The chain couples TRBV6-5 to TRBJ1-2, with 12 nucleotides matching TRBD1. The CDR3 spans 15 residues. Looked up from germline, CDR1 is MNHEY and CDR2 is SVGAGI. V dropped 5 bases and J dropped 7; count of bases not matched to a gene: 8. The CDR3 bases are TGTGCCAGCAGTCCATCGGGGACAGGGGGCGGTGGCTACACCTTC. Translation: CASSPSGTGGGGYTF.

CDR3 in amino acids: CASSLVAGGPTDTQYF. The DNA for the CDR3 is TGTGCCAGCAGCTTAGTCGCGGGGGGGCCTACAGATACGCAGTATTTT. This chain links TRBV11-2 with TRBJ2-3, with 9 bases fitting TRBD2. V shed 1 base, J shed 3 bases, and the junction held 5 bases outside the gene matches. The CDR3 is 16 residues long. The germline V gene has CDR1 SGHAT and CDR2 FQNNGV.

The rearrangement uses TRBV24-1 and TRBJ1-1; 12 bases are shared with TRBD1. J was trimmed by 4 bases and V by 2 bases; bases with no gene match: 4. CDR3 length: 16 residues. Germline V gives CDR1 KGHDR, CDR2 SFDVKD. The CDR3: CATSDSGQGAPTEAFF. DNA of the CDR3: TGTGCCACCAGTGATTCGGGACAGGGGGCGCCCACTGAAGCTTTCTTT.

The rearrangement uses TRBV11-3 and TRBJ2-7, with unresolved D. With 6 bases removed from V and 3 bases from J, the gap between germline ends came to 15 bases. CDR3 length equals 14 residues. Per germline, CDR1 SGHNT and CDR2 YENEEA. CDR3 nucleotides: TGTGCCAGCAGTCGAGGTCCGTCGAACTACGAGCAGTACTTC. Translating gives CASSRGPSNYEQYF.

There are a few counts of this clone. V gene TRBV3-1 (or the pseudogene TRBV3-2) combines with J gene TRBJ1-6; 8 positions agree with TRBD1. Trimming at V came to 8 bases and at J to 9 bases, leaving 12 bases not matched to a gene. There are 15 residues in the CDR3. CDR1 is LGHDT and CDR2 is YNNKEL in the germline V gene (reference sequence). CDR3 amino acids: CASSTTGGRGSPLHF. CDR3 nucleotides: TGTGCCAGCTCAACAACAGGGGGAAGGGGTTCACCCCTCCACTTT.

V gene TRBV2 combines with J gene TRBJ2-6, with a weak D call TRBD1 (5 bases). The V and J ends lost 6 bases and 4 bases respectively, with 10 bases between them. The germline V gene encodes CDR1 SNHLY and CDR2 FYNNEI. The CDR3 is 14 residues long. The CDR3 bases are TGTGCCAGCAGAAAGGGGTCAGGGGCCAACGTCCTGACTTTC. Protein: CASRKGSGANVLTF. Supplemented by reference TRBV2 and TRBJ2-6, the full variable domain reads EPEVTQTPSHQVTQMGQEVILRCVPISNHLYFYWYRQILGQKVEFLVSFYNNEISEKSEIFDDQFSVERPDGSNFTLKIRSTKLEDSAMYFCASRKGSGANVLTFGAGSRLTVL.

This chain uses TRBV12-3 or TRBV12-4 with TRBJ2-5; D not certain. There are 12 residues in the CDR3. The V end was cut by 2 bases, the J end by 4 bases, with 5 bases between. CDR3: CASSLSVETQYF. CDR3 DNA: TGTGCCAGCAGTTTAAGCGTAGAGACCCAGTACTTC.

V gene TRBV7-2 combines with J gene TRBJ1-6, with TRBD1 matching 8 bases. There are 15 residues in the CDR3. Trimming removed 5 bases from V and 9 bases from J; junction bases left unmatched: 9. CDR1 and CDR2 from the germline V gene are SGHTA and FQGNSA. The CDR3 sequence: CASSPHGTGGSPLHF. CDR3 DNA sequence: TGTGCCAGCAGCCCCCATGGGACAGGTGGTTCACCCCTCCACTTT.

This clone was found once. The V call is TRBV6-1, the J call TRBJ2-5; possible D gene TRBD1, 6 bases. This CDR3 spans 13 amino acids. V lost 5 bases and J lost 5, with 12 bases in between. Germline CDR1 reads MNHNS; CDR2 reads SASEGT. In DNA form, the CDR3 reads TGTGCCAGCAGTAGAAGAACAGGGGAGACCCAGTACTTC. Its translation: CASSRRTGETQYF.

This clone has a single count. The gene calls are TRBV24-1 and TRBJ1-2, with 7 positions matching TRBD1. Germline V gives CDR1 KGHDR, CDR2 SFDVKD. CDR3 length: 14 amino acids. V gave up 4 bases and J gave up 8 bases; unmatched junction bases: 9. For the CDR3, the DNA is TGTGCCACCAGTGACGTCAGGGGGGCAGAGGGCTACACCTTC. Protein product: CATSDVRGAEGYTF.

The CDR3 DNA reads TGCGCCAGCAGCCGGGTAGGGAGCTCCTACAATGAGCAGTTCTTC. This sequence encodes CASSRVGSSYNEQFF. The chain recombines TRBV5-1 with TRBJ2-1, with a weak D call TRBD2 (5 bases). The V gene's germline CDR1 is SGHRS and CDR2 YFSETQ. The CDR3 is made up of 15 amino acids. V was pared by 4 bases and J by 0 bases, with 11 bases between.

V gene TRBV21-1 combines with J gene TRBJ2-7; the table's D call, TRBD1, has no DNA check behind it. TRBV21-1 is classified as a pseudogene. The CDR3 is 16 amino acids. The CDR3, as DNA: TGTGCCAGCAGCAATGGGGTAGGGGGCTTCTCCTACGAGCAGTACGTC. Translated: CASSNGVGGFSYEQYV.

This chain joins TRBV7-2 and TRBJ2-5; D remains unclear. V was cut by 2 bases and J by 1 base, with 11 bases left in between. CDR3 size: 15 residues. Germline assignment: CDR1 SGHTA and CDR2 FQGNSA. The CDR3 nucleotides are TGTGCCAGCAGCTTATTCCCCGGGTCCCAAGAGACCCAGTACTTC. Amino acids: CASSLFPGSQETQYF.

This clone was observed once. The J gene is TRBJ2-3, the V gene TRBV2, with D uncertain. The CDR3 contains 14 residues. In germline, CDR1 is SNHLY, CDR2 FYNNEI. Trimming removed 4 bases at V and 1 base at J, with 9 bases between. The CDR3 loop is CASSVERGTDTQYF. The CDR3 nucleotides read TGTGCCAGCAGTGTTGAGCGCGGCACAGATACGCAGTATTTT. The full variable domain, completed using reference TRBV2 and TRBJ2-3, is EPEVTQTPSHQVTQMGQEVILRCVPISNHLYFYWYRQILGQKVEFLVSFYNNEISEKSEIFDDQFSVERPDGSNFTLKIRSTKLEDSAMYFCASSVERGTDTQYFGPGTRLTVL.

The chain couples TRBV7-8 to TRBJ2-2; 7 bases line up with TRBD2. V dropped 2 bases and J dropped 1; count of bases not matched to a gene: 4. The CDR3 contains 16 residues. In germline, CDR1 is SGHVS, CDR2 FQNEAQ. The CDR3 bases are TGTGCCAGCAGCTTAATACGGGGGGTGAACACCGGGGAGCTGTTTTTT. Translating gives CASSLIRGVNTGELFF.

A note on this clone: At one end, the junction sequence differs from germline, possibly due to a read error. The rearrangement uses TRBV7-2 and TRBJ2-3; possibly TRBD2 for D (6 bases). The germline V gene has CDR1 SGHTA and CDR2 FQGNSA. This CDR3 comprises 17 residues. The DNA of the CDR3 is TGTGCCAGCAGTTTAGCGGCAACGTCTGGAGGCACAGATACGCAGTATTTT. It codes for CASSLAATSGGTDTQYF.

The chain uses TRBV3-1 (or the pseudogene TRBV3-2) and TRBJ2-7; no clear D gene. This CDR3 has 12 amino acids. Trimming removed 5 bases from V and 3 bases from J, with 8 bases in between. CDR1 is LGHDT and CDR2 is YNNKEL in the germline V gene (reference sequence). CDR3 DNA: TGTGCCAGCAGCAGGCGGAACTACGAGCAGTACTTC. Its translation: CASSRRNYEQYF.

In its sample, this clone was seen once. The chain combines TRBV3-1 (or the pseudogene TRBV3-2) with TRBJ1-6, with 7 bases matching TRBD1. Trimming took 2 bases from V and 9 from J; bases not matched to a gene: 13. The CDR3 covers 17 residues. The germline CDR1 and CDR2 sequences are LGHDT and YNNKEL (reference sequence). The DNA for the CDR3 is TGTGCCAGCAGCCAAATGAAGACGGGGGACAGCGCTTCACCCCTCCACTTT. Amino acids: CASSQMKTGDSASPLHF.

The chain joins TRBV5-6 to TRBJ1-2; D not certain. Trimming cost V 1 base and J 1 base, with 11 bases left between them. This CDR3 region has 15 residues. Germline V lookup: CDR1 SGHDT, CDR2 YYEEEE. CDR3 DNA: TGTGCCAGCAGCTTGTCGCGGCCCCTTAACTATGGCTACACCTTC. Its protein is CASSLSRPLNYGYTF.

V is TRBV11-2 and J is TRBJ2-1; TRBD2 is a possible D gene (7 bases). Deletions cut 2 bases from V and 2 bases from J, with 13 bases between. The CDR3 has 16 amino acids. Germline V lookup: CDR1 SGHAT, CDR2 FQNNGV. In nucleotides, the CDR3 is TGTGCCAGCAGCTTAAGGCGGGGGCCCACCTACAATGAGCAGTTCTTC. The encoded protein is CASSLRRGPTYNEQFF.

The chain uses TRBV12-3 or TRBV12-4 and TRBJ2-1; no reliable D call. Trimming stripped 7 bases from V and 4 bases from J, with 8 bases between. CDR3 length equals 12 residues. Here the CDR3 DNA reads TGTGCCAGCAACAGCTTATACAATGAGCAGTTCTTC. The encoded protein is CASNSLYNEQFF.

This sequence joins TRBV25-1 and TRBJ1-2; 8 bases agree with TRBD1. The germline CDR1 and CDR2 sequences are MGHDK and SYGVNS. CDR3 length equals 13 residues. V shed 10 bases and J 4 bases; nucleotides not matched to a gene: 8. CDR3 region: CATADRDGYGYTF. DNA of the CDR3: TGTGCCACCGCGGACAGGGACGGCTATGGCTACACCTTC.

The gene calls are TRBV9 and TRBJ1-1; TRBD1 is a possible D gene (5 bases). The length of the CDR3 is 15 residues. The V gene's germline CDR1 is SGDLS and CDR2 YYNGEE. The V end was cut by 0 bases, the J end by 8 bases, with 17 bases between. CDR3 protein: CASSVETDLVREAFF. CDR3 bases: TGTGCCAGCAGCGTAGAGACAGACCTTGTGCGAGAAGCTTTCTTT.

The chain recombines TRBV4-2 with TRBJ2-5, with 12 bases that match TRBD2. This CDR3 comprises 16 residues. In germline, CDR1 is LGHNA, CDR2 YNFKEQ. V was clipped by 5 bases and J by 7 bases; unmatched bases: 11. CDR3 amino acids: CASSEGLAGSPRTQYF. CDR3 sequence (DNA): TGTGCCAGCAGCGAAGGACTAGCGGGGTCGCCGAGGACCCAGTACTTC.

The V and J genes are TRBV27 and TRBJ2-1, with D perhaps matching TRBD2 (5 bases). Germline CDR1 and CDR2: MNHEY and SMNVEV (reference sequence). There are 17 residues in the CDR3. Trimming took 3 bases from V and 0 from J, leaving 15 bases between them. The CDR3 nucleotides read TGTGCCAGCAGTTTCCGGCAGCGGCAAAGCTCCTACAATGAGCAGTTCTTC. Protein sequence: CASSFRQRQSSYNEQFF.

The rearrangement uses TRBV7-9 and TRBJ2-1; TRBD1 matches 8 bases. The V gene end was trimmed by 4 bases and the J gene end by 7 bases; junction bases not matched to a gene: 6. Germline V lookup: CDR1 SEHNR, CDR2 FQNEAQ (reference sequence). The CDR3 has 14 residues. CDR3: CASSSRGRGNEQFF. The DNA for the CDR3 is TGTGCCAGCAGCTCCAGGGGGCGCGGGAATGAGCAGTTCTTC.